This TCR beta chain was found in a study of persistence of HIV-infected CD4 T cells. CDR3 length: 13 residues. V lost 1 base to trimming and J lost 0 bases, with 3 bases between them. CDR1 is LNHDA, CDR2 SQIVND, per germline (reference sequence). The libraries were made with immunoSEQ version 4 in survey mode. Only in-frame clones appear in the TCRdb table, and some are missing; sequencing was by immunoSEQ multiplex PCR. The sample has around 40,000 clones, more than 80% seen once. Cells were stimulated nonspecifically with anti-CD3/anti-CD28 magnetic beads. Sorting selected CD4+ T cells upregulating both CD40 ligand and CD69. Of note for this clone: The antigen remains undetermined. Other DNA sequences from this sample encode an identical CDR3 as well.

The TCR was taken from an adult man with HIV who was CMV-seropositive. The input for sequencing was CD4+ T cells sorted from PBMCs after 18-hour stimulation, taken from a patient who received antiretroviral therapy. The V gene is TRBV19, the J gene TRBJ1-1; D not resolved. The CDR3 is CASSIAVNTEAFF. The CDR3 DNA sequence: TGTGCCAGTAGTATAGCGGTGAACACTGAAGCTTTCTTT.